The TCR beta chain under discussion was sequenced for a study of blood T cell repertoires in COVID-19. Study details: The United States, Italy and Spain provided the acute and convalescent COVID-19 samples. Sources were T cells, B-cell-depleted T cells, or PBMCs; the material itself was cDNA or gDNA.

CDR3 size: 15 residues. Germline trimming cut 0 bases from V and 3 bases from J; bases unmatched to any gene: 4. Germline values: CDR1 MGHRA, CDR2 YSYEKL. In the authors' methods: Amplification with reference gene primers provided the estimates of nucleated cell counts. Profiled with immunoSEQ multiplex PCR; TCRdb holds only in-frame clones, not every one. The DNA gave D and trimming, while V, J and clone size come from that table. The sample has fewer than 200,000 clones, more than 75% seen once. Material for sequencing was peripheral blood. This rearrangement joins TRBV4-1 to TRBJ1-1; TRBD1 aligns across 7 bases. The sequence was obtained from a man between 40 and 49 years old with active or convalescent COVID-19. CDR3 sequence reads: CASSQENDRDTEAFF. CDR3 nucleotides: TGCGCCAGCAGCCAAGAAAACGACAGGGACACTGAAGCTTTCTTT.